The 29 T cell receptor beta chains below come from one sample, sequenced in a study of control samples from healthy donors and cancer patients. Only in-frame clones appear in the TCRdb table, and some are missing; sequencing was by immunoSEQ multiplex PCR. The sample gives roughly 88,000 clones, roughly nine tenths of which show up once; around 0.95% is in the top ten. Sequencing was carried out using blood. The receptors were sampled from a woman aged 25-40 years in good health.

V is TRBV19 and J is TRBJ2-2; D perhaps matches TRBD1 (6 bases). Trimming cost V 3 bases and J 3 bases, with 14 bases left between them. From germline, CDR1 is LNHDA and CDR2 SQIVND (reference sequence). This CDR3 comprises 16 residues. The CDR3 sequence: CASSIIWGPDTGELFF. In DNA form, the CDR3 reads TGTGCCAGTAGTATCATATGGGGGCCTGACACCGGGGAGCTGTTTTTT. Drawing the rest from reference TRBV19 and TRBJ2-2, the complete variable domain is DGGITQSPKYLFRKEGQNVTLSCEQNLNHDAMYWYRQDPGQGLRLIYYSQIVNDFQKGDIAEGYSVSREKKESFPLTVTSAQKNPTAFYLCASSIIWGPDTGELFFGEGSRLTVL.

The chain employs TRBV2 and TRBJ1-3; a possible D gene is TRBD1 (6 bases). This CDR3 is built from 13 residues. The V end was cut by 8 bases, the J end by 4 bases, with 12 bases between. CDR1 and CDR2 from the germline V gene are SNHLY and FYNNEI. CDR3 sequence (DNA): TGTGCCAGCCTTGGGGGCACCGGAAACACCATATATTTT. Its translation is CASLGGTGNTIYF.

This clone occurred a few times. The CDR3: CASSPRREQEKLFF. In DNA, the CDR3 is TGTGCCAGCTCACCACGGAGGGAGCAGGAAAAACTGTTTTTT. The J gene is TRBJ1-4, the V gene TRBV18; D not certain. Trimming left V 1 base short and J 8 bases short, with 11 bases between. Germline values: CDR1 KGHSH, CDR2 LQKENI. The CDR3 has 14 amino acids.

The genes are TRBV15 and TRBJ1-1, with 8 nucleotides matching TRBD1. Germline V gives CDR1 LNHNV, CDR2 YYDKDF (reference sequence). CDR3 length equals 14 residues. The V segment lost 5 bases and the J segment 2 bases; nucleotides outside the gene matches: 4. CDR3 nucleotides: TGTGCCACCAGCCCAGACAGGGGAAACACTGAAGCTTTCTTT. It specifies CATSPDRGNTEAFF. The complete variable domain, with remaining parts taken from reference TRBV15 and TRBJ1-1, reads DAMVIQNPRYQVTQFGKPVTLSCSQTLNHNVMYWYQQKSSQAPKLLFHYYDKDFNNEADTPDNFQSRRPNTSFCFLDIRSPGLGDTAMYLCATSPDRGNTEAFFGQGTRLTVV.

The chain carries TRBV11-1 and TRBJ2-7; the D gene is possibly TRBD2 (6 bases). The CDR3 has 12 residues. From germline, CDR1 is SGHAT and CDR2 FQDESV (reference sequence). V gave up 6 bases and J gave up 9 bases, with 15 bases separating them. The DNA of the CDR3 is TGTGCCAGCAGTGTAGGTGGAGGGACGCAGTACTTC. It encodes CASSVGGGTQYF.

V and J are TRBV24-1 and TRBJ2-7, with TRBD1 identical over 7 bases. V was clipped by 3 bases and J by 3 bases; unmatched bases: 10. Per the germline V gene, CDR1 is KGHDR and CDR2 is SFDVKD. The CDR3 contains 16 residues. In DNA, the CDR3 is TGTGCCACCAGTGATCCGGGACAGACTGGATTCTACGAGCAGTACTTC. It encodes CATSDPGQTGFYEQYF.

This clone was picked up a small number of times. The V call is TRBV6-5, the J call TRBJ1-2, with D unclear. Germline V gives CDR1 MNHEY, CDR2 SVGAGI. Trimming took 7 bases from V and 3 from J, leaving 15 bases between them. The CDR3 is 14 residues long. The CDR3 is CASKGAPTYYGYTF. In DNA form, the CDR3 reads TGTGCCAGCAAGGGTGCACCGACTTACTATGGCTACACCTTC.

CDR3 nucleotides: TGTGCCAGCAGCCCTTTAGGGGACAGGGGGAGTCTAAACTATGGCTACACCTTC. Amino acid sequence: CASSPLGDRGSLNYGYTF. The chain carries TRBV4-2 and TRBJ1-2; 11 bases are a match to TRBD1. Germline lookup yields CDR1 LGHNA and CDR2 YNFKEQ. This CDR3 is 18 amino acids long. J was trimmed by 2 bases and V by 4 bases; bases with no gene match: 12.

The CDR3 region is CASMPRGQGGAGANVLTF. CDR3 nucleotides: TGTGCCAGTATGCCTCGGGGACAGGGAGGGGCTGGGGCCAACGTCCTGACTTTC. The chain employs TRBV19 and TRBJ2-6, with 9 bases matching TRBD1. The V segment lost 7 bases and the J segment 2 bases; nucleotides outside the gene matches: 12. Germline-derived CDR1 and CDR2 are LNHDA and SQIVND (reference sequence). The length of the CDR3 is 18 residues.

This chain connects TRBV6-5 to TRBJ2-7, with 7 nucleotides matching TRBD1. CDR1 and CDR2 (germline): MNHEY, SVGAGI. This CDR3 contains 11 residues. V lost 5 bases, J lost 9 bases, and 4 bases stayed unmatched. The CDR3 DNA reads TGTGCCAGCAGTCCCCGACAGGGGCAGTACTTC. This encodes CASSPRQGQYF.

The V and J genes are TRBV2 and TRBJ2-3; tentatively, D is TRBD1 (5 bases). CDR1 and CDR2 from the germline V gene are SNHLY and FYNNEI. There are 14 residues in the CDR3. The germline V and J ends were trimmed by 6 bases and 4 bases, with 14 bases remaining between them. For the CDR3, the DNA is TGTGCCAGCAGGTTTCAGGGCAGGGCAGATACGCAGTATTTT. This gives the protein CASRFQGRADTQYF.

The rearrangement uses TRBV5-1 and TRBJ2-1, with TRBD2 matching 10 bases. The V gene's germline CDR1 is SGHRS and CDR2 YFSETQ. V lost 2 bases, J lost 4 bases, and 3 bases stayed unmatched. The CDR3 is made up of 15 amino acids. The CDR3 DNA reads as TGCGCCAGCAGCTTATGGACTAGCGGTTACAATGAGCAGTTCTTC. This gives the protein CASSLWTSGYNEQFF.

This rearrangement joins TRBV6-1 to TRBJ2-7; TRBD2 is a possible D gene (6 bases). The V end lost 4 bases, the J end lost 0 bases, and 16 bases lay between the germline ends. Looked up from germline, CDR1 is MNHNS and CDR2 is SASEGT. The CDR3 loop spans 16 amino acids. The CDR3 DNA reads as TGTGCCAGCAGTGCCGATGGACCCGGGGGCTCCTACGAGCAGTACTTC. Its protein product is CASSADGPGGSYEQYF.

The rearrangement joins TRBV4-2 to TRBJ2-4; D perhaps matches TRBD2 (5 bases). V gave up 0 bases and J gave up 3 bases, with 12 bases separating them. There are 16 residues in the CDR3. Per germline, CDR1 LGHNA and CDR2 YNFKEQ. In DNA, the CDR3 is TGTGCCAGCAGCCAAGATCCCCTGGGAGACAAAAACATTCAGTACTTC. As protein: CASSQDPLGDKNIQYF.

The chain recombines TRBV5-1 with TRBJ1-4; D not certain. Trimming removed 0 bases at V and 5 bases at J, with 8 bases between. From germline, CDR1 is SGHRS and CDR2 YFSETQ. The CDR3 totals 14 residues. The CDR3 DNA is TGCGCCAGCAGCTTGGGGTCCCTGAATGAAAAACTGTTTTTT. It translates to CASSLGSLNEKLFF.

The J gene is TRBJ1-4, the V gene TRBV14, with a possible D match to TRBD1 (5 bases). Germline V lookup: CDR1 SGHDN, CDR2 FVKESK. The CDR3 sequence is 15 residues long. The V end was cut by 2 bases, the J end by 0 bases, with 7 bases between. This CDR3 reads CASSQTGATNEKLFF. CDR3 in DNA: TGTGCCAGCAGCCAAACAGGAGCAACTAATGAAAAACTGTTTTTT.

V is TRBV6-5 and J is TRBJ1-2; possible D gene TRBD1, 6 bases. Germline CDR1 and CDR2: MNHEY and SVGAGI. This CDR3 has 15 amino acids. V was clipped by 5 bases and J by 7 bases, with 20 bases between them. CDR3 loop: CASSPTYGGQGGYTF. The DNA for the CDR3 is TGTGCCAGCAGTCCGACCTATGGGGGGCAAGGTGGCTACACCTTC.

Note on this clone: One junction end disagrees with the germline gene, perhaps due to a read error. The rearrangement joins TRBV29-1 to TRBJ2-7; unclear D gene. Germline lookup yields CDR1 SQVTM and CDR2 ANQGSEA. This CDR3 spans 12 amino acids. CDR3: CSVGRSSDEQYF. In DNA form, the CDR3 reads TGCAGCGTCGGACGGTCCTCCGACGAGCAGTACTTC.

The chain is built from TRBV19 and TRBJ2-5; 12 positions match TRBD2. The CDR3 has 14 amino acids. Germline CDR1 and CDR2: LNHDA and SQIVND (reference sequence). Losses at the gene ends were 3 bases for V and 7 bases for J; bases not matched to a gene: 3. The CDR3 nucleotides read TGTGCCAGTAGTATCGGACTAGCGGGAATGACCCAGTACTTC. Protein product: CASSIGLAGMTQYF. Complete variable domain (other parts from reference TRBV19 and TRBJ2-5): DGGITQSPKYLFRKEGQNVTLSCEQNLNHDAMYWYRQDPGQGLRLIYYSQIVNDFQKGDIAEGYSVSREKKESFPLTVTSAQKNPTAFYLCASSIGLAGMTQYFGPGTRLLVL.

This clone came up once. This chain links TRBV5-1 with TRBJ1-6; 7 nucleotides line up with TRBD1. CDR3 length equals 14 residues. V was pared by 4 bases and J by 9 bases, with 7 bases of the junction left unmatched. Germline-derived CDR1 and CDR2 are SGHRS and YFSETQ. CDR3 sequence (DNA): TGCGCCAGCAGCCTAGGACAGGAGAGTTCACCCCTCCACTTT. Translation: CASSLGQESSPLHF. The whole variable domain, filled in from reference TRBV5-1 and TRBJ1-6, reads KAGVTQTPRYLIKTRGQQVTLSCSPISGHRSVSWYQQTPGQGLQFLFEYFSETQRNKGNFPGRFSGRQFSNSRSEMNVSTLELGDSALYLCASSLGQESSPLHFGNGTRLTVT.

This rearrangement joins TRBV30 to TRBJ1-1; 9 bases match TRBD1. With 0 bases clipped from V and 1 base from J, the junction kept 0 bases outside the gene matches. The CDR3 totals 14 residues. CDR1 and CDR2 from the germline V gene are GTSNPN and SVGIG (reference sequence). The CDR3 spells CAWSVQGANTEAFF. CDR3 nucleotides: TGTGCCTGGAGTGTACAGGGGGCGAACACTGAAGCTTTCTTT.

The chain is built from TRBV6-5 and TRBJ2-5, with D possibly being TRBD2 (5 bases). The CDR3 sequence is 14 residues long. Looked up from germline, CDR1 is MNHEY and CDR2 is SVGAGI. V was clipped by 0 bases and J by 5 bases, with 10 bases between them. This CDR3 reads CASSYSKRGETQYF. The CDR3 bases are TGTGCCAGCAGTTACTCGAAACGCGGGGAGACCCAGTACTTC.

This clone was seen just once. The chain is built from TRBV3-1 (or the pseudogene TRBV3-2) and TRBJ1-1; 12 positions agree with TRBD1. The germline CDR1 and CDR2 sequences are LGHDT and YNNKEL (reference sequence). This CDR3 region has 17 residues. J was trimmed by 4 bases and V by 3 bases; bases with no gene match: 9. CDR3 bases: TGTGCCAGCAGCCATACCGGGACAGGGGGCCCGATCACTGAAGCTTTCTTT. It encodes CASSHTGTGGPITEAFF.

The chain is built from TRBV7-3 and TRBJ2-7, with TRBD1 matching 9 bases. Per the germline V gene, CDR1 is SGHTA and CDR2 is FQGTGA. This CDR3 spans 14 amino acids. Trimming cost V 3 bases and J 2 bases; bases outside gene matches: 2. CDR3 loop: CASSLRQGAYEQYF. Here the CDR3 DNA reads TGTGCCAGCAGCTTGAGACAGGGGGCCTACGAGCAGTACTTC.

This chain links TRBV7-9 with TRBJ2-3; no reliable D call. This CDR3 contains 13 residues. CDR1 is SEHNR and CDR2 is FQNEAQ in the germline V gene (reference sequence). V was clipped by 5 bases and J by 2 bases, with 8 bases between them. CDR3 sequence reads: CASSPRITDTQYF. For the CDR3, the DNA is TGTGCCAGCAGCCCCAGAATCACAGATACGCAGTATTTT. The full variable domain, with the rest looked up from reference TRBV7-9 and TRBJ2-3, is DTGVSQNPRHKITKRGQNVTFRCDPISEHNRLYWYRQTLGQGPEFLTYFQNEAQLEKSRLLSDRFSAERPKGSFSTLEIQRTEQGDSAMYLCASSPRITDTQYFGPGTRLTVL.

This clone was observed once. V gene TRBV2 combines with J gene TRBJ2-1; 7 nucleotides match TRBD1. Per the germline V gene, CDR1 is SNHLY and CDR2 is FYNNEI. J lost 10 bases, V lost 6 bases, and 9 bases had no gene match. This CDR3 comprises 13 residues. The CDR3 DNA reads TGTGCCAGCAGAGGACAGGACACGAGGGAGCAGTTCTTC. Protein: CASRGQDTREQFF.

The chain combines TRBV9 with TRBJ2-3; D is tentatively TRBD1 or TRBD2 (6 bases each). This CDR3 has 15 amino acids. Germline CDR1 reads SGDLS; CDR2 reads YYNGEE. V lost 0 bases and J lost 1, with 9 bases in between. CDR3 nucleotides: TGTGCCAGCAGCGTAGCCGGGGGCGGCACAGATACGCAGTATTTT. Its translation: CASSVAGGGTDTQYF. The whole variable domain, filled in from reference TRBV9 and TRBJ2-3, reads DSGVTQTPKHLITATGQRVTLRCSPRSGDLSVYWYQQSLDQGLQFLIQYYNGEERAKGNILERFSAQQFPDLHSELNLSSLELGDSALYFCASSVAGGGTDTQYFGPGTRLTVL.

For the CDR3, the DNA is TGTGCCAGTGGAGGACAGGGCGGAATAAATTCACCCCTCCACTTT. This gives the protein CASGGQGGINSPLHF. V and J are TRBV28 and TRBJ1-6, with TRBD1 matching over 8 bases. CDR1 is MDHEN and CDR2 is SYDVKM in the germline V gene. The CDR3 spans 15 residues. J was trimmed by 7 bases and V by 9 bases; bases with no gene match: 11. The variable domain in full, completed from reference TRBV28 and TRBJ1-6, reads DVKVTQSSRYLVKRTGEKVFLECVQDMDHENMFWYRQDPGLGLRLIYFSYDVKMKEKGDIPEGYSVSREKKERFSLILESASTNQTSMYLCASGGQGGINSPLHFGNGTRLTVT.

The chain employs TRBV27 and TRBJ1-5; D may be TRBD1 (5 bases). V was shortened by 2 bases and J by 1 base, with 6 bases between the two germline ends. Looked up from germline, CDR1 is MNHEY and CDR2 is SMNVEV (reference sequence). The CDR3 totals 14 residues. The CDR3 spells CASSLRQSNQPQHF. The CDR3 DNA reads as TGTGCCAGCAGTTTACGACAGAGCAATCAGCCCCAGCATTTT.